This T cell receptor (beta chain) was identified in a study of response to subunit inactivated influenza vaccine. General study results and limits: It was suggested by the authors that few new T cells are recruited by each seasonal influenza vaccination.

TCRdb redid the calling of the RT-PCR reads with MiXCR, one entry per CDR3 protein. The table lists around 850,000 distinct CDR3 sequences, approximately 17% of them singletons, with 9.5% to 13% in the top ten. There are 16 residues in the CDR3. CDR1 and CDR2 from the germline V gene are SGHDT and YYEEEE. V lost 4 bases and J lost 4; bases outside the gene matches: 8. Notes on this clonotype: Antigen specificity is unknown.

J is TRBJ1-6 and V is TRBV5-6; 7 bases match TRBD1. This receptor was obtained from a man aged 45-65 years who received an inactivated influenza vaccine. The sequenced sample was PBMCs from blood, obtained around 5 days after vaccination. CDR3 sequence: CASSKTMDRYNSPLHF. CDR3 bases: TGTGCCAGCAGCAAGACCATGGACAGGTATAATTCACCCCTCCACTTT. Complete variable domain (other parts from reference TRBV5-6 and TRBJ1-6): DAGVTQSPTHLIKTRGQQVTLRCSPKSGHDTVSWYQQALGQGPQFIFQYYEEEERQRGNFPDRFSGHQFPNYSSELNVNALLLGDSALYLCASSKTMDRYNSPLHFGNGTRLTVT.